This T cell receptor beta chain originates from a study of T cell repertoires in cytomegalovirus infection. Study information: Based on public TCR beta signatures, there were indications of CMV infection and of a matching HLA type.

This clonotype was detected only once. Its antigen is currently unknown. Via MiXCR, TCRdb re-called the reads, giving one row per CDR3 protein. This table has about 450,000 distinct CDR3 sequences, about a third appearing once. Germline trimming cut 7 bases from V and 7 bases from J; bases unmatched to any gene: 15. The CDR3 extends over 15 amino acids. In germline, CDR1 is LNHDA, CDR2 SQIVND (reference sequence). Whole-study findings and limits: What dominated the ex vivo response were HLA-C-restricted CMV-specific TCR beta clonotypes. Public TCR beta family frequency separated CMV-and-HLA carriers, including in an independent cohort.

The sample comprised PBMCs. The chain employs TRBV19 and TRBJ1-2; 7 bases match TRBD1. The TCR was taken from a human donor in good health (CMV status not recorded). Some clones in this sample may be carry-over from other donors' samples. The CDR3 region has the DNA TGTGCCAGTATTTGGCCGGGACAGAGCTCTCTTGGCTACACCTTC. Its translation: CASIWPGQSSLGYTF.